Each of the 11 T cell receptor beta chains below was sequenced from the same sample in a study of regulatory T cells in long-lasting Graves disease. The time point: persistent/refractory GD, antithyroid drugs over 5 years with positive TRAb. RNA isolated from PBMCs was used to make the TCR library. Researchers made TCR beta libraries by using iRepertoire HTBI primers and running Arm-PCR on CDR3 regions. TCRdb redid the calling of the multiplex PCR reads with MiXCR, one entry per CDR3 protein. The data hold hundreds of thousands of distinct CDR3 sequences, with 20% to 25% observed a single time. The specimen comprised peripheral blood mononuclear cells (PBMCs), sampled when the disease was refractory, from a patient treated with antithyroid drugs. The source is a female donor with Graves disease.

CDR3 sequence reads: CASSFGRDMNNEQFF. In DNA, the CDR3 is TGTGCCAGCAGCTTTGGACGGGATATGAACAATGAGCAGTTCTTC. The chain joins TRBV11-2 to TRBJ2-1; a possible D gene is TRBD2 (5 bases). The germline V gene encodes CDR1 SGHAT and CDR2 FQNNGV. V lost 3 bases to trimming and J lost 5 bases, with 14 bases between them. This CDR3 contains 15 residues.

This chain links TRBV9 with TRBJ1-1; D unclear. The CDR3 totals 13 residues. Trimming pared 0 bases from V and 3 bases from J, leaving 6 bases between. Germline V gene sequence: CDR1 SGDLS, CDR2 YYNGEE. The CDR3 protein is CASSVGPYTEAFF. The CDR3 DNA reads TGTGCCAGCAGCGTAGGACCGTACACTGAAGCTTTCTTT. Full variable domain (outside the CDR3, taken from reference TRBV9 and TRBJ1-1): DSGVTQTPKHLITATGQRVTLRCSPRSGDLSVYWYQQSLDQGLQFLIQYYNGEERAKGNILERFSAQQFPDLHSELNLSSLELGDSALYFCASSVGPYTEAFFGQGTRLTVV.

This clonotype was recorded at least ten times. The rearrangement uses TRBV15 and TRBJ1-1, with unresolved D. Germline V gene data show CDR1 as LNHNV and CDR2 as YYDKDF (reference sequence). Trimming removed 7 bases at V and 3 bases at J, with 18 bases between. The CDR3 covers 15 residues. This CDR3 is CATTPRSGFDTEAFF. In nucleotides, the CDR3 is TGTGCCACCACCCCCCGATCGGGTTTCGACACTGAAGCTTTCTTT. The entire variable domain, with the rest obtained from reference TRBV15 and TRBJ1-1, is as follows: DAMVIQNPRYQVTQFGKPVTLSCSQTLNHNVMYWYQQKSSQAPKLLFHYYDKDFNNEADTPDNFQSRRPNTSFCFLDIRSPGLGDTAMYLCATTPRSGFDTEAFFGQGTRLTVV.

Remarks on this clonotype: A much larger clone lies one base from this, so it may be a read error. The chain has TRBV12-3 or TRBV12-4 and TRBJ1-3; D is ambiguous. The CDR3 runs to 15 residues. The CDR3, as DNA: TGTGCCGGCAGTTTCGGCAGGAGGTCTGGAAACACCATATATTTT. Its protein is CAGSFGRRSGNTIYF.

This clonotype appeared many times. The chain links TRBV5-1 to TRBJ1-2; D not certain. CDR3 length equals 13 residues. Trimming took off 0 bases at V and 4 bases at J, with 7 bases between the two ends. Germline assignment: CDR1 SGHRS and CDR2 YFSETQ. This CDR3 reads CASSLEAVYGYTF. In DNA, the CDR3 is TGCGCCAGCAGCTTGGAGGCGGTCTATGGCTACACCTTC.

This chain uses TRBV28 with TRBJ1-2, with D possibly matching TRBD1 (5 bases). V lost 5 bases, J lost 4 bases, and 32 bases lay in between. The CDR3 contains 20 residues. In germline, CDR1 is MDHEN, CDR2 SYDVKM. The CDR3 DNA is TGTGCCAGCAGTCCAGGTACAGCGAAGGACATATCTAACTGGGCCTATGGCTACACCTTC. Amino acids: CASSPGTAKDISNWAYGYTF.

Of note for this clonotype: At one end the junction does not follow the germline gene, possibly because of a read error. This chain uses TRBV10-2 with TRBJ2-6; 13 bases map to TRBD2. The CDR3 contains 22 residues. Per the germline V gene, CDR1 is WSHSY and CDR2 is SAAADI. CDR3: CASSESIVRGLAGISGTNVLTF. The CDR3, as DNA: TGCGCCAGCAGTGAGTCCATTGTGAGGGGACTAGCGGGAATCTCTGGGACCAACGTCCTGACTTTC.

There are many counts of this clonotype. The J gene is TRBJ2-7, the V gene TRBV5-1; 11 positions match TRBD2. The germline V gene encodes CDR1 SGHRS and CDR2 YFSETQ. J gave up 4 bases and V 7 bases, and 4 bases lay outside the gene matches. The CDR3 spans 13 residues. CDR3 sequence reads: CASSASGRYEQYF. The CDR3 bases are TGCGCCAGCTCCGCTAGCGGGAGGTACGAGCAGTACTTC.

This clonotype showed up many times. The J gene is TRBJ2-7, the V gene TRBV10-3, with a possible D match to TRBD2 (6 bases). This CDR3 has 14 residues. The V end was cut by 6 bases, the J end by 4 bases, with 16 bases between. The germline gives CDR1 ENHRY, CDR2 SYGVKD. CDR3 nucleotide sequence: TGTGCCATCAGCACAGCGGGTACTGGATACGAGCAGTACTTC. This codes for CAISTAGTGYEQYF.

This clonotype was picked up a small number of times. This chain uses TRBV19 with TRBJ2-2, with 10 nucleotides matching TRBD1. The CDR3 has 18 amino acids. Germline V gene lookup returns CDR1 LNHDA and CDR2 SQIVND (reference sequence). V lost 5 bases to trimming and J lost 5 bases; unmatched junction nucleotides: 14. The CDR3 region has the DNA TGTGCCAGTAGTCCTGCCCGGGACAGGGGTTTAACAACCGGGGAGCTGTTTTTT. This sequence encodes CASSPARDRGLTTGELFF.

This clonotype was counted only a few times. The chain links TRBV4-2 to TRBJ2-3; 13 nucleotides line up with TRBD2. Trimming removed 3 bases from V and 4 bases from J; junction bases left unmatched: 10. Germline CDR1 reads LGHNA; CDR2 reads YNFKEQ. This CDR3 has 18 residues. CDR3 DNA: TGTGCCAGCAGCCAGGGACTAGCGGGACTGGGGGGGGCAGATACGCAGTATTTT. This gives the protein CASSQGLAGLGGADTQYF.